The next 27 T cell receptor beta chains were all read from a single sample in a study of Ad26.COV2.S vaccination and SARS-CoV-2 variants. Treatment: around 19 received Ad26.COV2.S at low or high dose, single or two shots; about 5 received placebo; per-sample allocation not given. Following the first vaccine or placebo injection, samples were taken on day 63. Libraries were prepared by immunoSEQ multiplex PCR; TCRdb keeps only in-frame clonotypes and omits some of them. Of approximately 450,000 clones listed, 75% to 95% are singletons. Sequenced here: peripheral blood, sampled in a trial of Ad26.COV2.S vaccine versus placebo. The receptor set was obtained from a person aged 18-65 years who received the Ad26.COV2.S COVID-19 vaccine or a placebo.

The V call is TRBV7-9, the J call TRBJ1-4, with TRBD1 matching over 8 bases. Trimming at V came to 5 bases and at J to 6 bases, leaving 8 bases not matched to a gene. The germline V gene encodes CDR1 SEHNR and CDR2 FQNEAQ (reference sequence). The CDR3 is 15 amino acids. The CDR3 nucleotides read TGTGCCAGCAGCGCCGGGACAGGACTTGATGAAAAACTGTTTTTT. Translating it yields CASSAGTGLDEKLFF.

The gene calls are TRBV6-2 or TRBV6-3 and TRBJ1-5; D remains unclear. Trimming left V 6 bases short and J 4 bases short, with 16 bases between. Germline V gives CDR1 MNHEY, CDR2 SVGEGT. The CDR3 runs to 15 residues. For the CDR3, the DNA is TGTGCCAGCAGCTCAACAGTGAAGCCGAATCAGCCCCAGCATTTT. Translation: CASSSTVKPNQPQHF.

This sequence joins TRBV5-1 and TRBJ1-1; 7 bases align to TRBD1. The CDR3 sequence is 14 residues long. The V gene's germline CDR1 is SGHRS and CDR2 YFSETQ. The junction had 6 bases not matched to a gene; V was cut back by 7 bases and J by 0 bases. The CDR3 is CASAKTGMNTEAFF. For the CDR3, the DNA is TGCGCCAGCGCCAAGACAGGGATGAACACTGAAGCTTTCTTT.

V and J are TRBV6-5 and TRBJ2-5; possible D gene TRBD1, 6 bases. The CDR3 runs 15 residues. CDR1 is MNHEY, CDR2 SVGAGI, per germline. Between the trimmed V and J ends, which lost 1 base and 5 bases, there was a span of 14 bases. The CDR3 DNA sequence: TGTGCCAGCAGTTACTTCGGAGTCCAGGGGGAGACCCAGTACTTC. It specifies CASSYFGVQGETQYF.

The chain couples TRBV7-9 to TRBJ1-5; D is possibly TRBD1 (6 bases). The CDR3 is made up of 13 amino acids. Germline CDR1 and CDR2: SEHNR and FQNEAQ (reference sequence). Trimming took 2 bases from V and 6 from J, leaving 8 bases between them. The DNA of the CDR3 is TGTGCCAGCAGCTTACAGGGGTCTCAGCCCCAGCATTTT. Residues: CASSLQGSQPQHF. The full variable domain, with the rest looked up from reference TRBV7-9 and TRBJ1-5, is DTGVSQNPRHKITKRGQNVTFRCDPISEHNRLYWYRQTLGQGPEFLTYFQNEAQLEKSRLLSDRFSAERPKGSFSTLEIQRTEQGDSAMYLCASSLQGSQPQHFGDGTRLSIL.

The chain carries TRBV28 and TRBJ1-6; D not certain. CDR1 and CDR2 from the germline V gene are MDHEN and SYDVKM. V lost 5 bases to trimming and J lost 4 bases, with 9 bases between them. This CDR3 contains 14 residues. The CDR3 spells CASSAQSYNSPLHF. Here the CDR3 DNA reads TGTGCCAGCAGTGCCCAGAGTTATAATTCACCCCTCCACTTT.

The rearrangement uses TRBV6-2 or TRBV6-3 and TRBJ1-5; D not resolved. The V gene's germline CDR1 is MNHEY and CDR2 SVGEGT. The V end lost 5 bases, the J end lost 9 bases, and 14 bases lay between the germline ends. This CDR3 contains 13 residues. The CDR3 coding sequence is TGTGCCAGCAGTCCCGGGCCTCCTTGGCCCCAGCATTTT. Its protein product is CASSPGPPWPQHF.

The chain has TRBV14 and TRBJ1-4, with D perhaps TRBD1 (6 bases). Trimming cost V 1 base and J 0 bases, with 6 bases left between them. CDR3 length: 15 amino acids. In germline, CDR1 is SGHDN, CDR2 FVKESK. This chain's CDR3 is CASSQGQATNEKLFF. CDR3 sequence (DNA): TGTGCCAGCAGCCAAGGACAGGCAACTAATGAAAAACTGTTTTTT.

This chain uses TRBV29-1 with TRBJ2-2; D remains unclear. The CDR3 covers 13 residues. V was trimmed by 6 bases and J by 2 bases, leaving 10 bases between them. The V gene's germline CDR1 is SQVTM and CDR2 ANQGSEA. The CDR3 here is CSVDAANTGELFF. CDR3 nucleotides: TGCAGCGTCGACGCCGCAAACACCGGGGAGCTGTTTTTT.

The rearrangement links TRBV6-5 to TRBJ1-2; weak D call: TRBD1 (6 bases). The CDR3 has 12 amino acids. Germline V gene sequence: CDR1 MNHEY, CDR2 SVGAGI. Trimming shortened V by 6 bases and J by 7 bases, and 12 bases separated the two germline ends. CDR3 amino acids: CASSFDRFGYTF. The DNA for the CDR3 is TGTGCCAGCAGCTTCGACAGGTTTGGCTACACCTTC.

For the CDR3, the DNA is TGTGCCAGCCGTGAGGACAGTAATGAAAAACTGTTTTTT. Its translation is CASREDSNEKLFF. This sequence joins TRBV6-6 and TRBJ1-4; tentatively, D is TRBD1 (6 bases). The CDR3 length is 13 residues. V was trimmed by 8 bases and J by 4 bases, leaving 11 bases between them. Germline CDR1 and CDR2: MNHNY and SVGAGI (reference sequence).

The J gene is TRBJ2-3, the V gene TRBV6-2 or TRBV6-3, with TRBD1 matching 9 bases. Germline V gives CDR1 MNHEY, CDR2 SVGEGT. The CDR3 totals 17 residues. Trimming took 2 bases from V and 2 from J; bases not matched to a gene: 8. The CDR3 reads CASSYPKTGGLTDTQYF. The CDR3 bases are TGTGCCAGCAGTTACCCTAAGACAGGGGGTCTCACAGATACGCAGTATTTT.

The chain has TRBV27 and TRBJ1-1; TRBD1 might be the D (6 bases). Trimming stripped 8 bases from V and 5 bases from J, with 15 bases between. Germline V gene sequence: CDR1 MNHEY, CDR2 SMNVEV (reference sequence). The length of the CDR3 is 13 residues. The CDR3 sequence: CASAMGGATEAFF. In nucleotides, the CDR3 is TGTGCCAGCGCTATGGGGGGGGCGACTGAAGCTTTCTTT.

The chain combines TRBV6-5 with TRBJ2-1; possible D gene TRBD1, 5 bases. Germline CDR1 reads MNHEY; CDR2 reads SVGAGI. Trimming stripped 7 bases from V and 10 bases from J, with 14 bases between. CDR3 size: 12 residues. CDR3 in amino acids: CASTEGVNEQFF. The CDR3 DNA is TGTGCCAGCACCGAAGGGGTTAACGAGCAGTTCTTC.

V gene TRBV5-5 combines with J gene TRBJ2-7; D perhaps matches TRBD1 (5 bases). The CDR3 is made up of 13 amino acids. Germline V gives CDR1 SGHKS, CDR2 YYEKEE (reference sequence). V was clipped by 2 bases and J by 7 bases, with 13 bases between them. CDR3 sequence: CASSFLQGKEQYF. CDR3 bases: TGTGCCAGCAGCTTTCTGCAGGGTAAAGAGCAGTACTTC.

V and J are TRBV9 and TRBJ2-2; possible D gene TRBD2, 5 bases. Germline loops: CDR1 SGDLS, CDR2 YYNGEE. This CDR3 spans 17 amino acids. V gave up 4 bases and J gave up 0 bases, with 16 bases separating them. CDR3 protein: CASSPRGREANTGELFF. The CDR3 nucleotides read TGTGCCAGCAGCCCCCGAGGACGGGAAGCGAACACCGGGGAGCTGTTTTTT.

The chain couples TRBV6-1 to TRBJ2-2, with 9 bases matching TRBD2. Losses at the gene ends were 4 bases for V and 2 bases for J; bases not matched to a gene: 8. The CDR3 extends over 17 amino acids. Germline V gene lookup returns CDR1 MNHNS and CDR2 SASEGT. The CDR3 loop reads CASSGWVAGDNTGELFF. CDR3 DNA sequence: TGTGCCAGCAGTGGGTGGGTAGCGGGGGATAACACCGGGGAGCTGTTTTTT.

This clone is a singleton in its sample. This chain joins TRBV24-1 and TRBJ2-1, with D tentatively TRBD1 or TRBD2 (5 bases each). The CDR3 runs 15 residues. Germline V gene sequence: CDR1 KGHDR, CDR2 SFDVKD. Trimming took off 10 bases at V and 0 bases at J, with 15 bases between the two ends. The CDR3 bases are TGTGCCACTGAATTTTCAGGGAGCTCCTACAATGAGCAGTTCTTC. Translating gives CATEFSGSSYNEQFF.

The CDR3 loop reads CAISEERGGPLEAFF. CDR3 DNA: TGTGCCATCAGTGAAGAACGGGGGGGGCCCCTTGAAGCTTTCTTT. The chain is built from TRBV10-3 and TRBJ1-1; D might be TRBD1 (6 bases). Trimming stripped 3 bases from V and 7 bases from J, with 18 bases between. The CDR3 runs to 15 residues. Germline assignment: CDR1 ENHRY and CDR2 SYGVKD.

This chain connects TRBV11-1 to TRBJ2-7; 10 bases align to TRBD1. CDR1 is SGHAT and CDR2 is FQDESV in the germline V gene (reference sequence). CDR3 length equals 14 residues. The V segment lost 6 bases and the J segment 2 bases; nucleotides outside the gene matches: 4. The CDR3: CASSRDRGTYEQYF. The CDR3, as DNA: TGTGCCAGCAGTCGGGACAGGGGAACCTACGAGCAGTACTTC. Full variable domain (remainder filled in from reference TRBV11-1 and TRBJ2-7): EAEVAQSPRYKITEKSQAVAFWCDPISGHATLYWYRQILGQGPELLVQFQDESVVDDSQLPKDRFSAERLKGVDSTLKIQPAELGDSAMYLCASSRDRGTYEQYFGPGTRLTVT.

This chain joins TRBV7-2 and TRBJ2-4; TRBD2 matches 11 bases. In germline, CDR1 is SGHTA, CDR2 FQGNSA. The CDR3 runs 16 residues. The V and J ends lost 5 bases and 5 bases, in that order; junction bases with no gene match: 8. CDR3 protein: CASSLLAGVLQNIQYF. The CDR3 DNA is TGTGCCAGCAGCCTACTAGCGGGAGTTCTCCAAAACATTCAGTACTTC.

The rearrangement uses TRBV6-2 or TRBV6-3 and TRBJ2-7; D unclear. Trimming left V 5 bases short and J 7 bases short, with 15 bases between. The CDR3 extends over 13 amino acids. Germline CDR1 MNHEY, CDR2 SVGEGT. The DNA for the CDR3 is TGTGCCAGCAGTCTACTGGACCTTTGGGAGCAGTACTTC. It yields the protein CASSLLDLWEQYF.

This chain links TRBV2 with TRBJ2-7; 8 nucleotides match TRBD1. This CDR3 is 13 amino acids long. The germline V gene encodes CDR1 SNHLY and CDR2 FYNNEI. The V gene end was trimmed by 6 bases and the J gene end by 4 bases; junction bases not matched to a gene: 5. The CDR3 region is CASRLGQDYEQYF. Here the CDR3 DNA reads TGTGCCAGCAGATTGGGACAGGATTACGAGCAGTACTTC.

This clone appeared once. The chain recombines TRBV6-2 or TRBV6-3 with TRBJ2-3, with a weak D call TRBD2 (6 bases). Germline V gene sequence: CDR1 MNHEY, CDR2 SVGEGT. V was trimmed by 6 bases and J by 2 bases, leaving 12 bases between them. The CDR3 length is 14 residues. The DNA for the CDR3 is TGTGCCAGCAGCAGACTAGAAGACACAGATACGCAGTATTTT. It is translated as CASSRLEDTDTQYF.

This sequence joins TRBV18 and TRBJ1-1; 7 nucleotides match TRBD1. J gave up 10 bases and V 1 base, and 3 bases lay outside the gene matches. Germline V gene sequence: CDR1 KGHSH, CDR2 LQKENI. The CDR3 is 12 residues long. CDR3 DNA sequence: TGTGCCAGCTCACCACGACAGGGTGGAGCTTTCTTT. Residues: CASSPRQGGAFF.

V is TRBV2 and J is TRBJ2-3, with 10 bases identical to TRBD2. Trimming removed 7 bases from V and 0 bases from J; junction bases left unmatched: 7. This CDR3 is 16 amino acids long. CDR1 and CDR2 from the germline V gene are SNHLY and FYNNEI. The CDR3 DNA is TGTGCCAGCATGTGGACTAGCGGACATAGCACAGATACGCAGTATTTT. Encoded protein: CASMWTSGHSTDTQYF. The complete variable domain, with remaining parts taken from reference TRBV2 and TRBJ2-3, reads EPEVTQTPSHQVTQMGQEVILRCVPISNHLYFYWYRQILGQKVEFLVSFYNNEISEKSEIFDDQFSVERPDGSNFTLKIRSTKLEDSAMYFCASMWTSGHSTDTQYFGPGTRLTVL.

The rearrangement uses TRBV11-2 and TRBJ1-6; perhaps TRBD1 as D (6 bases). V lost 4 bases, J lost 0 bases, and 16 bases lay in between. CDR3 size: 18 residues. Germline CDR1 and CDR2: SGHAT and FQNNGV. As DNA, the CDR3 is TGTGCCAGCAGCTCCCTGGAGGGGGTGAGCTCCTATAATTCACCCCTCCACTTT. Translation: CASSSLEGVSSYNSPLHF.